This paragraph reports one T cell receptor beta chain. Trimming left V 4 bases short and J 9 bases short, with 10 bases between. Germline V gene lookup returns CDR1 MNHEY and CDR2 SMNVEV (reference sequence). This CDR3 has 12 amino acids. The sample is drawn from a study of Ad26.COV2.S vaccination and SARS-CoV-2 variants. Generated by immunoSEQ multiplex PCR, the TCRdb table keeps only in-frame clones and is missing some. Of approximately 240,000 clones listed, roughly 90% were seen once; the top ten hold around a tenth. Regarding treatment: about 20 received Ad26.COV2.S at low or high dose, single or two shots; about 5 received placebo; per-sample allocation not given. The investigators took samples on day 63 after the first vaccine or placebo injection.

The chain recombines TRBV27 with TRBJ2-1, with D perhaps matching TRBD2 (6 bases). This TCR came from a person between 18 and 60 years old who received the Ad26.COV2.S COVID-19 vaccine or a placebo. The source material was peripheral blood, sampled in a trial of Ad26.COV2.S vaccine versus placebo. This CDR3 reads CASSYGRTEQFF. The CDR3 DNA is TGTGCCAGCAGTTACGGGAGAACTGAGCAGTTCTTC.